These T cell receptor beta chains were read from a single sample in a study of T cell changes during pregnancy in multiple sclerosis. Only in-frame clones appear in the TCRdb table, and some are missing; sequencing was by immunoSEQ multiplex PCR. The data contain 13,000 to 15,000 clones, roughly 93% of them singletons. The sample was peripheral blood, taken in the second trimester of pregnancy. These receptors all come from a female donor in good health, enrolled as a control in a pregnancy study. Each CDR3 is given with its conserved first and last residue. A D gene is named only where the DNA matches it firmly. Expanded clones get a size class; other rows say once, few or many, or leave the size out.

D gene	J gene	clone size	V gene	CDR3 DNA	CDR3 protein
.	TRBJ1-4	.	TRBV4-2	TGTGCCAGCAGCCAAGATTATGGCAGGCGGGACGAAAAACTGTTTTTT	CASSQDYGRRDEKLFF
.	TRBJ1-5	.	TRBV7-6	TGTGCCAGCACCCCTGGGGGGTACCAGCCCCAGCATTTT	CASTPGGYQPQHF
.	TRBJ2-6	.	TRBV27	TGTGCCAGCAGTTTACGGGCGGGTCGGAGCTCTGGGGCCAACGTCCTGACTTTC	CASSLRAGRSSGANVLTF
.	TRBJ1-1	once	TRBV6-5	TGTGCCAGCTTAAAATCTCAGGGAAGGACTGAAGCTTTCTTT	CASLKSQGRTEAFF
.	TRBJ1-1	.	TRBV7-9	TGTGCCAGCAGCTTAATCACAGGGACTGAAGCTTTCTTT	CASSLITGTEAFF
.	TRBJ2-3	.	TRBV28	TGTGCCAGCAAGGGGACAAACAGCCATTTT	CASKGTNSHF
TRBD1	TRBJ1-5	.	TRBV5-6	TGTGCCAGCAGCTCACAGGGGAGCAATCAGCCCCAGCATTTT	CASSSQGSNQPQHF
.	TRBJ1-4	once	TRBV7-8	TGTGCCAGCAGCTCCTCAGAAGGGGCCGATGAAAAACTGTTTTTT	CASSSSEGADEKLFF
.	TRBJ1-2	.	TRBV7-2	TGTGCCAGCAGCTTAGATTTGGGGGCAGGCTATGGCTACACCTTC	CASSLDLGAGYGYTF
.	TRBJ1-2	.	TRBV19	TGTGCCAGTAGTATTTCGGGGAGTGGCTACACCTTC	CASSISGSGYTF
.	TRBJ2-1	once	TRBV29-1	TGCAGCGCCGTTCAGGGGGGCTACAATGAGCAGTTCTTC	CSAVQGGYNEQFF
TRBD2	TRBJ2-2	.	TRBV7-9	TGTGCCAGCAGCTTATGGCGGGGGAGCGACACCGGGGAGCTGTTTTTT	CASSLWRGSDTGELFF
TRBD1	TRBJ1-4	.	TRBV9	TGTGCCAGCAGCGGTCAACAGGGGGCCTGGGACAATGAAAAACTGTTTTTT	CASSGQQGAWDNEKLFF
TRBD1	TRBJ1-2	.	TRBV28	TGTGCCAGCAGTCTCCCTAGGACAGGCTATGGCTACACCTTC	CASSLPRTGYGYTF
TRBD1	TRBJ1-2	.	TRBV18	TGTGCCAGCTCACCAATTAGACAGGGAGTAGAAGGCTACACCTTC	CASSPIRQGVEGYTF
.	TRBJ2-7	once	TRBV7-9	TGTGCCAGCAGCCCGTGGGACTCCGCGGAGAGTTGTGAGCAGTACTTC	CASSPWDSAESCEQYF
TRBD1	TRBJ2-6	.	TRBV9	TGTGCCAGCAGCTCAGACACCGGGACAGCAACGCGGGTCCTGACTTTC	CASSSDTGTATRVLTF
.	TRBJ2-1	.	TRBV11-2	TGTGCCAGCAGCTTCGTCGGCGAGGCCAATGAGCAGTTCTTC	CASSFVGEANEQFF
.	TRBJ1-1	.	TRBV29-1	TGCAGCGTTGATACGGGGGACTCCATGAACACTGAAGCTTTCTTT	CSVDTGDSMNTEAFF
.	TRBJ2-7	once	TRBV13	TGTGCCAGCAGCTCCATGGCCGGGACATATTACGAGCAGTACTTC	CASSSMAGTYYEQYF
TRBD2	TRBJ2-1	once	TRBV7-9	TGTGCCAGCAGCCTCCTAGCGGGGTCCTACAATGAGCAGTTCTTC	CASSLLAGSYNEQFF
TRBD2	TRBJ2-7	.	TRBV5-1	TGCGCCAGCAGCTTGGCCCCAGCGGGAGGCTCCTACGAGCAGTACTTC	CASSLAPAGGSYEQYF
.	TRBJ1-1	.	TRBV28	TGTGCCAGCAGGTACCCGACAGTGTTTAGCACTGAAGCTTTCTTT	CASRYPTVFSTEAFF
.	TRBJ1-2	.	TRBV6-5	TGTGCCAGCAGCCCCCCGGGAGACTATGGCTACACCTTC	CASSPPGDYGYTF
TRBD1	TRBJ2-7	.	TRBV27	TGTGCCAGCAGTCCCCGAAGGGGGCTATCCTACGAGCAGTACTTC	CASSPRRGLSYEQYF
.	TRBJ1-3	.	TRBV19	TGTGCCAGTAGACCAGGGACTGCCGGGATCGAAGAAAACACCATATATTTT	CASRPGTAGIEENTIYF
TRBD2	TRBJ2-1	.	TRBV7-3	TGTGCCAGCAGTTCTAGCGGGTTCTACAATGAGCAGTTCTTC	CASSSSGFYNEQFF
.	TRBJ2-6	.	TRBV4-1	TGCGCCAGCAGCCCCAGGGACTCTGGGGCCAACGTCCTGACTTTC	CASSPRDSGANVLTF